These 28 T cell receptor beta chains share one sample of origin, sequenced in a study of shared clonotypes between healthy human individuals. Method: immunoSEQ multiplex PCR; TCRdb's copy keeps in-frame clones and lacks some. In the table there are about 520,000 clones, 81% of which are singletons. Material for sequencing was PBMCs. Every receptor here comes from a woman aged 40 to 55 in good health. Some clones in this sample may be carry-over from other donors' samples.

V usage is TRBV28 and J usage is TRBJ2-7, with D perhaps matching TRBD1 or TRBD2 (5 bases each). V lost 4 bases to trimming and J lost 4 bases, with 14 bases between them. CDR1 and CDR2 (germline): MDHEN, SYDVKM. The CDR3 contains 14 residues. CDR3 DNA sequence: TGTGCCAGCAGTTCAGGGTCTGGCGGGTACGAGCAGTACTTC. The encoded protein is CASSSGSGGYEQYF.

V gene TRBV27 combines with J gene TRBJ2-7; 13 bases agree with TRBD2. Germline-derived CDR1 and CDR2 are MNHEY and SMNVEV (reference sequence). The CDR3 is made up of 13 amino acids. V lost 6 bases to trimming and J lost 4 bases; unmatched junction nucleotides: 0. For the CDR3, the DNA is TGTGCCAGCAGACTAGCGGGAGGGTACGAGCAGTACTTC. This gives the protein CASRLAGGYEQYF.

V usage is TRBV6-1 and J usage is TRBJ1-5, with 10 bases that match TRBD1. Losses at the gene ends were 3 bases for V and 2 bases for J; bases not matched to a gene: 7. The CDR3 has 17 residues. In germline, CDR1 is MNHNS, CDR2 SASEGT. The CDR3 loop reads CASSDRQGANRNQPQHF. The CDR3 nucleotides read TGTGCCAGCAGTGACCGACAGGGGGCGAATCGCAATCAGCCCCAGCATTTT.

About this clone: A far larger clone is only one base removed, so a read error is likely. The same CDR3 can be traced to other DNA sequences in this sample. The chain couples TRBV30 to TRBJ2-5; D is possibly TRBD2 (6 bases). The germline V gene has CDR1 GTSNPN and CDR2 SVGIG (reference sequence). The CDR3 has 13 amino acids. CDR3 region: CAWSGTRGETQYF. The CDR3 DNA is TGTGCCTGGAGCGGGACTCGAGGGGAGACACAGTACTTC.

As for this clone: The same CDR3 arises from other DNA sequences in this sample as well. The CDR3 loop is CASSLDYEQYF. As DNA, the CDR3 is TGTGCCAGCAGCCTCGACTACGAGCAGTACTTC. This rearrangement joins TRBV7-9 to TRBJ2-7; no reliable D call. This CDR3 contains 11 residues. Trimming removed 5 bases from V and 3 bases from J, with 5 bases in between. In germline, CDR1 is SEHNR, CDR2 FQNEAQ (reference sequence).

On this clone itself: With a far larger clone one base away, a read error is the likely cause. The chain couples TRBV29-1 to TRBJ2-7; D is uncertain. The CDR3 runs 13 residues. Germline CDR1 and CDR2: SQVTM and ANQGSEA. V lost 1 base and J 3 bases, leaving 10 bases between the germline ends. The CDR3 is CSVEGGRSYEQYF. CDR3 nucleotides: TGCAGCGTTGAAGGAGGACGGAGCTACGAGCAGTACTTC.

At least ten counts were recorded for this clone. Other DNA sequences in the sample encode the same CDR3. The chain is built from TRBV5-4 and TRBJ2-5; 8 bases are shared with TRBD2. The CDR3 runs 13 residues. V lost 7 bases to trimming and J lost 6 bases; unmatched junction nucleotides: 8. CDR1 and CDR2 (germline): SGHNT, YYREEE (reference sequence). The chain's CDR3 is CASQSGSRKTQYF. The CDR3 nucleotides read TGTGCCAGCCAGAGCGGGAGTAGGAAGACCCAGTACTTC.

This clone came up a few times. The J gene is TRBJ2-3, the V gene TRBV10-3; D is undetermined. This CDR3 spans 16 amino acids. Germline V gene sequence: CDR1 ENHRY, CDR2 SYGVKD. With 0 bases removed from V and 6 bases from J, the gap between germline ends came to 16 bases. This CDR3 reads CAISESGDPTIDTQYF. CDR3 nucleotides: TGTGCCATCAGTGAGTCAGGAGATCCGACAATTGATACGCAGTATTTT.

V usage is TRBV5-1 and J usage is TRBJ2-2; D perhaps matches TRBD2 (6 bases). V lost 3 bases, J lost 0 bases, and 15 bases lay in between. Germline-derived CDR1 and CDR2 are SGHRS and YFSETQ. The length of the CDR3 is 17 residues. The CDR3: CASSSGTGLPNTGELFF. DNA of the CDR3: TGCGCCAGCAGCTCCGGTACGGGACTCCCGAACACCGGGGAGCTGTTTTTT. Drawing the rest from reference TRBV5-1 and TRBJ2-2, the complete variable domain is KAGVTQTPRYLIKTRGQQVTLSCSPISGHRSVSWYQQTPGQGLQFLFEYFSETQRNKGNFPGRFSGRQFSNSRSEMNVSTLELGDSALYLCASSSGTGLPNTGELFFGEGSRLTVL.

This clone was found a few times. The genes are TRBV7-9 and TRBJ1-5; a weak D match, TRBD1 (5 bases). In germline, CDR1 is SEHNR, CDR2 FQNEAQ (reference sequence). Trimming cost V 1 base and J 0 bases, with 13 bases left between them. The CDR3 runs to 17 residues. The CDR3 DNA sequence: TGTGCCAGCAGCTTAGGGCAGGGATTTGGTAGCAATCAGCCCCAGCATTTT. Translated: CASSLGQGFGSNQPQHF. Combining the CDR3 with reference TRBV7-9 and TRBJ1-5 gives the whole variable domain DTGVSQNPRHKITKRGQNVTFRCDPISEHNRLYWYRQTLGQGPEFLTYFQNEAQLEKSRLLSDRFSAERPKGSFSTLEIQRTEQGDSAMYLCASSLGQGFGSNQPQHFGDGTRLSIL.

The chain uses TRBV5-6 and TRBJ2-1; possible D gene TRBD2, 6 bases. The CDR3 loop spans 16 amino acids. The V gene's germline CDR1 is SGHDT and CDR2 YYEEEE. V was clipped by 0 bases and J by 8 bases, with 18 bases between them. In nucleotides, the CDR3 is TGTGCCAGCAGCTTGGCCGTTGGTCTAGCGAGCCATGAGCAGTTCTTC. This codes for CASSLAVGLASHEQFF.

Many counts were recorded for this clone. The same CDR3 is also encoded by other DNA sequences in this sample. The chain links TRBV6-4 to TRBJ2-2; TRBD1 might be the D (6 bases). The CDR3 extends over 15 amino acids. The ends were cut back, 3 bases at V and 4 bases at J, with 12 bases in the middle. Germline V CDR1 and CDR2: MRHNA, SNTAGT. CDR3 sequence: CASSEEQGATGELFF. DNA for the CDR3: TGTGCCAGCAGTGAAGAACAGGGAGCCACCGGGGAGCTGTTTTTT.

This clone was observed a few times. This rearrangement joins TRBV28 to TRBJ1-1, with 9 bases aligning to TRBD1. CDR3 length: 16 amino acids. V shed 6 bases and J 4 bases; nucleotides not matched to a gene: 12. Germline-derived CDR1 and CDR2 are MDHEN and SYDVKM. CDR3 in DNA: TGTGCCAGCAGATCGCCGGGACAGGGTTTAGCCACTGAAGCTTTCTTT. It codes for CASRSPGQGLATEAFF. The full variable domain, in which reference TRBV28 and TRBJ1-1 provide the parts outside the CDR3, is DVKVTQSSRYLVKRTGEKVFLECVQDMDHENMFWYRQDPGLGLRLIYFSYDVKMKEKGDIPEGYSVSREKKERFSLILESASTNQTSMYLCASRSPGQGLATEAFFGQGTRLTVV.

The chain links TRBV6-6 to TRBJ2-5, with 12 bases identical to TRBD2. Germline V gene sequence: CDR1 MNHNY, CDR2 SVGAGI (reference sequence). V shed 6 bases, J shed 5 bases, and the junction held 7 bases outside the gene matches. The CDR3 extends over 15 amino acids. CDR3 sequence (DNA): TGTGCCAGCAGCTCACTAGCGGGAGGTCGGGAGACCCAGTACTTC. Protein: CASSSLAGGRETQYF.

The chain has TRBV19 and TRBJ1-5, with D perhaps TRBD1 (5 bases). The CDR3 is 14 amino acids. Germline V lookup: CDR1 LNHDA, CDR2 SQIVND (reference sequence). V lost 6 bases to trimming and J lost 3 bases, with 12 bases between them. The CDR3 sequence is CASRMTATNQPQHF. In DNA, the CDR3 is TGTGCCAGTAGGATGACAGCTACCAATCAGCCCCAGCATTTT. Full variable domain (remainder filled in from reference TRBV19 and TRBJ1-5): DGGITQSPKYLFRKEGQNVTLSCEQNLNHDAMYWYRQDPGQGLRLIYYSQIVNDFQKGDIAEGYSVSREKKESFPLTVTSAQKNPTAFYLCASRMTATNQPQHFGDGTRLSIL.

The chain is built from TRBV10-1 and TRBJ1-5, with 7 bases identical to TRBD1. The J segment lost 9 bases and the V segment lost 5 bases, leaving 10 bases of the junction unmatched. CDR1 is WNHNN and CDR2 is SYGVQD in the germline V gene (reference sequence). The CDR3 spans 14 residues. The CDR3 DNA follows: TGCGCCAGCAGTAACCAACAGGGGAAAGGGCCCCAGCATTTT. It encodes CASSNQQGKGPQHF.

The CDR3 protein is CASSRTSGRRSYNEQFF. CDR3 DNA: TGTGCCAGCAGCCGGACTAGCGGGCGTCGCTCCTACAATGAGCAGTTCTTC. V gene TRBV5-4 combines with J gene TRBJ2-1, with TRBD2 identical over 11 bases. The V and J ends lost 4 bases and 0 bases, in that order; junction bases with no gene match: 6. CDR1 is SGHNT and CDR2 is YYREEE in the germline V gene (reference sequence). The CDR3 runs 17 residues.

This chain links TRBV6-4 with TRBJ2-3; the match to TRBD1 covers 8 bases. The germline V gene has CDR1 MRHNA and CDR2 SNTAGT. The CDR3 covers 15 residues. J gave up 4 bases and V 4 bases, and 7 bases lay outside the gene matches. The CDR3 DNA reads TGTGCCAGCAGTGCCGGGACAGGACAATCAGATACGCAGTATTTT. Amino acid sequence: CASSAGTGQSDTQYF.

The V and J genes are TRBV7-2 and TRBJ1-3, with a weak D call TRBD1 (5 bases). The germline V gene has CDR1 SGHTA and CDR2 FQGNSA. V was cut by 5 bases and J by 0 bases, with 14 bases left in between. The CDR3 spans 16 residues. CDR3 loop: CASSATRASSGNTIYF. The CDR3 DNA reads TGTGCCAGCAGCGCAACCAGGGCCTCCTCTGGAAACACCATATATTTT.

The rearrangement uses TRBV10-3 and TRBJ2-7; D is perhaps TRBD2 (5 bases). The CDR3 has 16 amino acids. Between the trimmed V and J ends, which lost 6 bases and 4 bases, there was a span of 22 bases. Germline loops: CDR1 ENHRY, CDR2 SYGVKD. The CDR3 reads CAIRAGRTLGPYEQYF. The CDR3 nucleotides read TGTGCCATCAGGGCGGGCAGGACCCTTGGCCCTTACGAGCAGTACTTC.

DNA for the CDR3: TGCAGCGTTGAACCGCCGACCCCCGGACTAGCGGGAGAGACCCAGTACTTC. Its translation: CSVEPPTPGLAGETQYF. The J gene is TRBJ2-5, the V gene TRBV29-1; 11 positions agree with TRBD2. J gave up 4 bases and V 2 bases, and 12 bases lay outside the gene matches. The CDR3 runs to 17 residues. Germline loops: CDR1 SQVTM, CDR2 ANQGSEA.

Here the CDR3 reads CASSTRGYEQYF. In DNA form, the CDR3 reads TGTGCCAGCAGCACGAGGGGGTACGAGCAGTACTTC. The chain links TRBV7-9 to TRBJ2-7; D may be TRBD1 (6 bases). CDR1 SEHNR and CDR2 FQNEAQ come from the germline V gene (reference sequence). V was cut by 5 bases and J by 4 bases, with 9 bases left in between. The CDR3 sequence is 12 residues long.

The rearrangement links TRBV6-6 to TRBJ2-5; maybe TRBD2 (6 bases). This CDR3 has 13 amino acids. Germline V lookup: CDR1 MNHNY, CDR2 SVGAGI (reference sequence). V was shortened by 6 bases and J by 5 bases, with 13 bases between the two germline ends. CDR3 protein: CASSQTGGETQYF. The CDR3 DNA reads TGTGCCAGCAGCCAAACTGGGGGGGAGACCCAGTACTTC.

The V and J genes are TRBV6-1 and TRBJ2-2; D unresolved. V was clipped by 8 bases and J by 7 bases, with 11 bases between them. Germline V gene lookup returns CDR1 MNHNS and CDR2 SASEGT. This CDR3 spans 12 amino acids. As DNA, the CDR3 is TGTGCCAGCCGACGGAACGGCGGGGAGCTGTTTTTT. Translated: CASRRNGGELFF.

Worth noting for this clone: A read error likely explains this, since a far larger clone differs by one base. Other DNA sequences in this specimen translate into the identical CDR3. The chain carries TRBV10-3 and TRBJ2-7; 9 positions agree with TRBD2. This CDR3 region has 13 residues. Germline values: CDR1 ENHRY, CDR2 SYGVKD. DNA of the CDR3: TGTGCCATAGGGACTAGCAAAGGCCACGAGCAGTACTTT. Translating gives CAIGTSKGHEQYF.

This clone was observed a handful of times. CDR3 coding DNA: TGTGCCAGCAGCCAAGGGGCGCGGGAGGGTTGGGAGACCCAGTACTTC. It specifies CASSQGAREGWETQYF. The rearrangement joins TRBV4-2 to TRBJ2-5; 9 bases agree with TRBD2. V shed 1 base, J shed 5 bases, and the junction held 8 bases outside the gene matches. Germline CDR1 is LGHNA and CDR2 is YNFKEQ. The CDR3 spans 16 residues.

Regarding this clone: Different DNA sequences within this sample yield the same CDR3. The V and J genes are TRBV5-1 and TRBJ2-7, with D perhaps matching TRBD1 or TRBD2 (5 bases each). The V gene's germline CDR1 is SGHRS and CDR2 YFSETQ. The CDR3 is 15 amino acids. V was clipped by 0 bases and J by 3 bases, with 13 bases between them. The CDR3 sequence is CASSLVGVTNYEQYF. In DNA, the CDR3 is TGCGCCAGCAGCTTGGTGGGGGTGACGAACTACGAGCAGTACTTC.

The chain uses TRBV9 and TRBJ2-1, with 9 positions matching TRBD2. The CDR3 covers 15 residues. The V segment lost 4 bases and the J segment 7 bases; nucleotides outside the gene matches: 9. CDR1 is SGDLS and CDR2 is YYNGEE in the germline V gene. The CDR3 is CASSSLAGRRNEQFF. In DNA, the CDR3 is TGTGCCAGCAGCTCTCTAGCGGGAAGGAGGAATGAGCAGTTCTTC. The variable domain in full, completed from reference TRBV9 and TRBJ2-1, reads DSGVTQTPKHLITATGQRVTLRCSPRSGDLSVYWYQQSLDQGLQFLIQYYNGEERAKGNILERFSAQQFPDLHSELNLSSLELGDSALYFCASSSLAGRRNEQFFGPGTRLTVL.